The rows below give T cell receptor beta chains drawn from one sample of a study of T-cell memory formation after mild COVID-19. One entry per CDR3 protein, called by TCRdb with MiXCR from the 5' RACE reads. The data show approximately 210,000 distinct CDR3 sequences, 10% seen once. Input material: PBMCs or a T cell subset sorted from them (not recorded which). All receptors come from a man between 18 and 29 years old who had mild COVID-19 (a few samples of this study predate the infection). Cell type and time point are not known. Each CDR3 is given with its conserved first and last residue.

j_gene,v_gene,CDR3aa
TRBJ2-1,TRBV9,CASSNFLGRSYNEQFF
TRBJ1-1,TRBV12-3/TRBV12-4,CASSLWQTAFF
TRBJ2-7,TRBV6-2/TRBV6-3,CASSYSDEGPGEQYF
TRBJ2-3,TRBV5-5,CASSLVQGQTDTQYF
TRBJ2-3,TRBV12-3/TRBV12-4,CASSGTTHTDTQYF
TRBJ1-5,TRBV12-3/TRBV12-4,CASSFGDTSLYSNQPQHF
TRBJ2-3,TRBV12-3/TRBV12-4,CASSLGGGQGTDTQYF
TRBJ2-3,TRBV5-1,CASRGPAGDTQYF
TRBJ2-3,TRBV12-3/TRBV12-4,CASSSGGSRSRGHTQYF
TRBJ1-6,TRBV7-8,CASSSWRGYDSPLHF
TRBJ2-7,TRBV21-1,CASSSLAGCSYEQYF
TRBJ2-7,TRBV30,CAWNRQGVEQYF
TRBJ2-5,TRBV9,CAISPGHPKETQYF
TRBJ2-2,TRBV18,CASSPRDSWGTGELFF
TRBJ2-7,TRBV10-3,CAISESQSLSRYEQYF
TRBJ2-3,TRBV28,CATLVWQGRTDTQYF
TRBJ1-2,TRBV29-1,CSVEEWTSRGYTF
TRBJ2-3,TRBV20-1,CSASTIAGGRTDTQYF
TRBJ1-1,TRBV7-2,CASSLRTGPTEAFF
TRBJ2-6,TRBV7-3,CASALAGANVLTF
TRBJ2-2,TRBV14,CASSRRDRGTTGELFF
TRBJ1-4,TRBV5-1,CASSPRTDNEKLFF
TRBJ1-1,TRBV15,CATSRERGGSTEAFF
TRBJ1-5,TRBV6-6,CASRVTGAVQPQHF
TRBJ2-3,TRBV3-1,CASSQAGQGNTDTQYF
TRBJ2-5,TRBV20-1,CSARMAGGETQYF
TRBJ2-5,TRBV5-6,CASSLKTSDQETQYF
TRBJ1-2,TRBV20-1,CSATLTPGLEGYTF
TRBJ1-1,TRBV20-1,CSASPRVGKAFF
TRBJ2-2,TRBV4-2,CASGDNTGELFF
TRBJ1-1,TRBV7-2,CASSLQPIRVPEAFF
TRBJ1-3,TRBV28,CASSLTGRVNTIYF
TRBJ2-3,TRBV6-1,CASKDTGTGGTDTQYF
TRBJ1-6,TRBV7-2,CAGGDGDSPLHF
TRBJ2-1,TRBV6-1,CASTLYRDRYNEQFF
TRBJ1-5,TRBV5-5,CASSLDRDRGAQHF
TRBJ2-1,TRBV12-3/TRBV12-4,CASNRGHEQFF
TRBJ1-1,TRBV2,CASSEVQTNTEAFF